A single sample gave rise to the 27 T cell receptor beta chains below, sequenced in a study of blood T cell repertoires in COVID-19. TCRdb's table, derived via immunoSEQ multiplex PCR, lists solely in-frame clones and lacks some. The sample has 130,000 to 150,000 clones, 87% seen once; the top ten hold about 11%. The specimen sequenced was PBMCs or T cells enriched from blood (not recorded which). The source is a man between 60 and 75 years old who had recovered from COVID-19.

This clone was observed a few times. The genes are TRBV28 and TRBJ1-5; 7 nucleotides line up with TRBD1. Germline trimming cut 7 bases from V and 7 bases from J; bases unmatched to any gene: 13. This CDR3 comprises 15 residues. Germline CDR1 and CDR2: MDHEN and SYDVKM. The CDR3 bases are TGTGCCAGCATCCTCGACAGGGTAATCGGACAGCCCCAGCATTTT. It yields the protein CASILDRVIGQPQHF.

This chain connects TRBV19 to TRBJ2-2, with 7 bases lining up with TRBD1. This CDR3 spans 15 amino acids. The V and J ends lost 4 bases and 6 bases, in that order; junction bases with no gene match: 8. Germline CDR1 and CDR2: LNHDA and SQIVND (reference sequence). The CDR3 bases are TGTGCCAGTAGTACCGTATCACAGGGGCCCGGGGAGCTGTTTTTT. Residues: CASSTVSQGPGELFF. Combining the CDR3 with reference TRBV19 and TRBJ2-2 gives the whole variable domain DGGITQSPKYLFRKEGQNVTLSCEQNLNHDAMYWYRQDPGQGLRLIYYSQIVNDFQKGDIAEGYSVSREKKESFPLTVTSAQKNPTAFYLCASSTVSQGPGELFFGEGSRLTVL.

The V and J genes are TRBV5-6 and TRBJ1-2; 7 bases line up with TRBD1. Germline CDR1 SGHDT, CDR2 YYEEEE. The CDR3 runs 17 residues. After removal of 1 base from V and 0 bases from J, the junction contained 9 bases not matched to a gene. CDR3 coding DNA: TGTGCCAGCAGCTTGACCGGGACAGCGAGAGCTAACTATGGCTACACCTTC. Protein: CASSLTGTARANYGYTF.

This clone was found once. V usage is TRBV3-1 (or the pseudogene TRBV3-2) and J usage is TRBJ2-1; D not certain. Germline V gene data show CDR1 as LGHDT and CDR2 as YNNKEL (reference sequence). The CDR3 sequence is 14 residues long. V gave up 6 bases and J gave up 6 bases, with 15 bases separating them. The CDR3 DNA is TGTGCCAGCAGGCGTGTCGATTCGGGCAATGAGCAGTTCTTC. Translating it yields CASRRVDSGNEQFF.

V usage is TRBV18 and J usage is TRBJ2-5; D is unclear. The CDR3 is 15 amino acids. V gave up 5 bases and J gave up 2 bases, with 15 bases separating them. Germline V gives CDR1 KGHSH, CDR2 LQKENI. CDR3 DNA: TGTGCCAGCTCAAACGAGGCGACGACTCAAGAGACCCAGTACTTC. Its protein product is CASSNEATTQETQYF. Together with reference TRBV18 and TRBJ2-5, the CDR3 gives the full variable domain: NAGVMQNPRHLVRRRGQEARLRCSPMKGHSHVYWYRQLPEEGLKFMVYLQKENIIDESGMPKERFSAEFPKEGPSILRIQQVVRGDSAAYFCASSNEATTQETQYFGPGTRLLVL.

The CDR3: CASSELGQGLGSPLHF. The CDR3, as DNA: TGTGCCAGCAGTGAATTGGGACAGGGGTTGGGTTCACCCCTCCACTTT. The rearrangement uses TRBV2 and TRBJ1-6; TRBD1 aligns across 10 bases. V was clipped by 2 bases and J by 9 bases; unmatched bases: 7. The germline gives CDR1 SNHLY, CDR2 FYNNEI. There are 16 residues in the CDR3.

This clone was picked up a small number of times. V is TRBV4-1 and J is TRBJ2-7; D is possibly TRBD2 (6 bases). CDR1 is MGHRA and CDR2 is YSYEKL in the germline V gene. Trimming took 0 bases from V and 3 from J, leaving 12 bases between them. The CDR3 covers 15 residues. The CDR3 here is CASSQEGSGYYEQYF. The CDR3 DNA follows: TGCGCCAGCAGCCAAGAAGGTAGCGGTTACTACGAGCAGTACTTC.

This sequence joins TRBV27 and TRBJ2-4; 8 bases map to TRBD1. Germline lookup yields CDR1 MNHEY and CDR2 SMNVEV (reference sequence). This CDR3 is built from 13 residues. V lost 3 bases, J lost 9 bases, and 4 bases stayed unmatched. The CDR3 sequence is CASSFGQGTIQYF. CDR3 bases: TGTGCCAGCAGTTTTGGACAGGGAACCATTCAGTACTTC.

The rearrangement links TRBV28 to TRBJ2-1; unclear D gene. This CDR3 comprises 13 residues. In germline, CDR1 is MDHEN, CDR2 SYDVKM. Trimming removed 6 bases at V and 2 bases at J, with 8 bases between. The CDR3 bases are TGTGCCAGCAGACTGGTGACCTACAATGAGCAGTTCTTC. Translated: CASRLVTYNEQFF. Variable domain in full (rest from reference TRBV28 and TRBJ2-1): DVKVTQSSRYLVKRTGEKVFLECVQDMDHENMFWYRQDPGLGLRLIYFSYDVKMKEKGDIPEGYSVSREKKERFSLILESASTNQTSMYLCASRLVTYNEQFFGPGTRLTVL.

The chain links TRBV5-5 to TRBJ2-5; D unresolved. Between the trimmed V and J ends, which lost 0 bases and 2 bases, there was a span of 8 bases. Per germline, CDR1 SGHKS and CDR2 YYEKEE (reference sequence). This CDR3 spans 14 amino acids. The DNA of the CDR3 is TGTGCCAGCAGCTTGGGGTCAGTTCAAGAGACCCAGTACTTC. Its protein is CASSLGSVQETQYF.

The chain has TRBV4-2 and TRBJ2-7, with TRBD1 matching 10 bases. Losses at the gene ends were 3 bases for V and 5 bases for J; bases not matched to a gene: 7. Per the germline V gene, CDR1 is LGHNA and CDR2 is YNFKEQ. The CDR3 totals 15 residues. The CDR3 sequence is CASSQDRGKGNEQYF. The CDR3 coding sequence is TGTGCCAGCAGCCAGGACAGGGGGAAGGGGAACGAGCAGTACTTC.

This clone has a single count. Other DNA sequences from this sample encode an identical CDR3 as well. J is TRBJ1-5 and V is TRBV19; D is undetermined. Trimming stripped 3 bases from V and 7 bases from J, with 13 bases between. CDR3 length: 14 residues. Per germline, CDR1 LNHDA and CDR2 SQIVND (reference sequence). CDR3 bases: TGTGCCAGTAGTATTACCGGGGTAGGCCAGCCCCAGCATTTT. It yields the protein CASSITGVGQPQHF.

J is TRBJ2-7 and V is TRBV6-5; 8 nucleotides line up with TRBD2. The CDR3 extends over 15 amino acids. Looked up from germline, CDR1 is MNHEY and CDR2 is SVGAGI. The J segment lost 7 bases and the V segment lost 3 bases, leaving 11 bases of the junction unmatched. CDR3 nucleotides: TGTGCCAGCAGTTATTTAGGTCGGGAGGGGAAGGAGCAGTACTTC. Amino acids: CASSYLGREGKEQYF.

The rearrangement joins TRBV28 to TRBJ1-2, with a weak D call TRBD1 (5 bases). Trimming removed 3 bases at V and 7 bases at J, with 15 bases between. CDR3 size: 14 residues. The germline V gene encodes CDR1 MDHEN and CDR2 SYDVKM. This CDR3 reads CASSLEGILTGYTF. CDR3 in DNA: TGTGCCAGCAGTTTGGAGGGGATTCTTACTGGCTACACCTTC.

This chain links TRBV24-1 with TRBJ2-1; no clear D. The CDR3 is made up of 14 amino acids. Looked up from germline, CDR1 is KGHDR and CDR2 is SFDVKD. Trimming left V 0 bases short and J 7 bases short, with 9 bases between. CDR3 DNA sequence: TGTGCCACCAGTGATTTGCACAGTTTAAATGAGCAGTTCTTC. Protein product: CATSDLHSLNEQFF.

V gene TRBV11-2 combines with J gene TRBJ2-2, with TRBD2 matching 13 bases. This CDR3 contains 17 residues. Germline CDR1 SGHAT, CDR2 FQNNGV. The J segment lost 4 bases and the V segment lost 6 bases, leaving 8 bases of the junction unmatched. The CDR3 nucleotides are TGTGCCAGCAGTCGGACTAGCGGGGGCCGGGTCACCGGGGAGCTGTTTTTT. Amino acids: CASSRTSGGRVTGELFF.

The CDR3 DNA reads as TGCGCCAGCAGCTACGAGACAGGGGCCAAGGGGGCTTTCTTT. This sequence encodes CASSYETGAKGAFF. The chain employs TRBV5-1 and TRBJ1-1; 8 bases map to TRBD1. Germline-derived CDR1 and CDR2 are SGHRS and YFSETQ. V lost 3 bases to trimming and J lost 11 bases; unmatched junction nucleotides: 12. CDR3 length: 14 residues.

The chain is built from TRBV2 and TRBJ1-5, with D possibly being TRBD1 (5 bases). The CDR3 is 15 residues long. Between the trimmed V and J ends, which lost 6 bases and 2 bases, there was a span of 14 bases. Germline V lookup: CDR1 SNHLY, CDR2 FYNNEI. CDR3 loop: CASRKDRIGNQPQHF. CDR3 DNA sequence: TGTGCCAGCAGAAAAGACAGAATTGGCAATCAGCCCCAGCATTTT.

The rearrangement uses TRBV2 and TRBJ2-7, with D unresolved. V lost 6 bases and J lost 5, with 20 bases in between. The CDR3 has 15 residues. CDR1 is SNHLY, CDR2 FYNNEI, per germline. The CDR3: CASRGLFLVPHEQYF. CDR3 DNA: TGTGCCAGCAGGGGCTTATTTTTGGTACCTCACGAGCAGTACTTC.

The CDR3 loop reads CASSPRQGRQPQHF. CDR3 nucleotide sequence: TGTGCCAGCAGTCCCCGACAGGGGCGACAGCCCCAGCATTTT. This chain joins TRBV6-2 or TRBV6-3 and TRBJ1-5; 8 nucleotides align to TRBD1. The J segment lost 7 bases and the V segment lost 5 bases, leaving 7 bases of the junction unmatched. The CDR3 is 14 amino acids. Germline values: CDR1 MNHEY, CDR2 SVGEGT.

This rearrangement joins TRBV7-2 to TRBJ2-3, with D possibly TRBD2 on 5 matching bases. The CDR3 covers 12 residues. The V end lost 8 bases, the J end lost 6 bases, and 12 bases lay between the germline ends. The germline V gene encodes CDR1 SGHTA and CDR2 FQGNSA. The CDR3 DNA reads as TGTGCCAGCTCCAATCGAGGGGATACGCAGTATTTT. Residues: CASSNRGDTQYF.

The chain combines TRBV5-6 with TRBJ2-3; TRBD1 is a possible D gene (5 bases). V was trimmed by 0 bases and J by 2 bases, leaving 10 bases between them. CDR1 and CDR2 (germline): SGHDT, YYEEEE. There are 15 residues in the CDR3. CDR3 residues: CASSLAAGHTDTQYF. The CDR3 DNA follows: TGTGCCAGCAGCTTGGCCGCAGGGCACACAGATACGCAGTATTTT.

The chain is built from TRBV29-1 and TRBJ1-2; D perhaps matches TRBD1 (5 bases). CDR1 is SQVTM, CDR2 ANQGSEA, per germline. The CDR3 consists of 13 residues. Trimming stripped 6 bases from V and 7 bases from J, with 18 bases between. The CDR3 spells CSVTRGLRVGYTF. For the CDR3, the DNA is TGCAGCGTCACAAGGGGTCTCCGTGTTGGCTACACCTTC. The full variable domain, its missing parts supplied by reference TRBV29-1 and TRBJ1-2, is SAVISQKPSRDICQRGTSLTIQCQVDSQVTMMFWYRQQPGQSLTLIATANQGSEATYESGFVIDKFPISRPNLTFSTLTVSNMSPEDSSIYLCSVTRGLRVGYTFGSGTRLTVV.

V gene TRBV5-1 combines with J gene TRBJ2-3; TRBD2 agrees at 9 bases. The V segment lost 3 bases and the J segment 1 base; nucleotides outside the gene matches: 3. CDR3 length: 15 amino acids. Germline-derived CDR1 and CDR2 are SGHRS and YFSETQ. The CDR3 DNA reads TGCGCCAGCAGCTCGCGGGGGGGGCGCACAGATACGCAGTATTTT. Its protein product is CASSSRGGRTDTQYF.

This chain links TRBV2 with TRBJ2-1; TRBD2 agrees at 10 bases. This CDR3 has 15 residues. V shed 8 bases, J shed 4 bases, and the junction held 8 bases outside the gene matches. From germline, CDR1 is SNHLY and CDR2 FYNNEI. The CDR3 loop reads CASVVASGGYNEQFF. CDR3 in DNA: TGTGCCAGCGTCGTGGCTAGCGGGGGTTACAATGAGCAGTTCTTC.

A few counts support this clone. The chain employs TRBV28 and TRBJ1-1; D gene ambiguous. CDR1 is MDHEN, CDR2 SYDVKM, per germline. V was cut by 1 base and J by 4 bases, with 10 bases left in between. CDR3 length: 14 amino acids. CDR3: CASSLSGVGTEAFF. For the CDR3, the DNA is TGTGCCAGCAGTTTATCCGGGGTGGGCACTGAAGCTTTCTTT.

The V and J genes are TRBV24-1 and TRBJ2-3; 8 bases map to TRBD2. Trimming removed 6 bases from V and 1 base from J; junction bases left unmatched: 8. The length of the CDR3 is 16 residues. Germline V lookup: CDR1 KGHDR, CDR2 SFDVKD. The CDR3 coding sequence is TGTGCCACCAGTTCATTTAAGACTAGCGGCACAGATACGCAGTATTTT. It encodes CATSSFKTSGTDTQYF.